These 7 T cell receptor beta chains came from one sample sequenced in a study of response to subunit inactivated influenza vaccine. TCRdb reprocessed the RT-PCR reads with MiXCR, giving one entry per CDR3 protein. The sample has about 800,000 distinct CDR3 sequences, around 20% seen once. The sequenced sample was PBMCs from blood, obtained approximately 5 days after vaccination. The receptor source for this set is a man aged 50 or older who received an inactivated influenza vaccine.

This rearrangement joins TRBV20-1 to TRBJ1-5; D might be TRBD1 (5 bases). From germline, CDR1 is DFQATT and CDR2 SNEGSKA (reference sequence). This CDR3 region has 13 residues. V shed 0 bases and J shed 5 bases, with 8 bases lying between them. The CDR3 DNA sequence: TGCAGTGCTAGAGATGCAGGGCATCAGCCCCAGCATTTT. This translates into CSARDAGHQPQHF.

This clonotype was detected many times. V gene TRBV24-1 combines with J gene TRBJ2-1, with TRBD1 as a possible D gene (5 bases). Trimming pared 9 bases from V and 0 bases from J, leaving 11 bases between. Germline V lookup: CDR1 KGHDR, CDR2 SFDVKD. This CDR3 comprises 14 residues. The CDR3 loop reads CATGHPSSYNEQFF. DNA for the CDR3: TGTGCCACCGGACACCCGAGCTCCTACAATGAGCAGTTCTTC.

This clonotype was counted only a few times. This chain's CDR3 is CASSSGGPPNEQFF. The CDR3, as DNA: TGTGCCAGCAGCTCCGGGGGGCCCCCCAATGAGCAGTTCTTC. This chain connects TRBV7-9 to TRBJ2-1; weak D call: TRBD2 (7 bases). The CDR3 has 14 amino acids. CDR1 is SEHNR and CDR2 is FQNEAQ in the germline V gene (reference sequence). Trimming left V 4 bases short and J 6 bases short, with 13 bases between. The variable domain in full, completed from reference TRBV7-9 and TRBJ2-1, reads DTGVSQNPRHKITKRGQNVTFRCDPISEHNRLYWYRQTLGQGPEFLTYFQNEAQLEKSRLLSDRFSAERPKGSFSTLEIQRTEQGDSAMYLCASSSGGPPNEQFFGPGTRLTVL.

The gene calls are TRBV5-1 and TRBJ2-1; D not certain. The CDR3 extends over 14 amino acids. Per the germline V gene, CDR1 is SGHRS and CDR2 is YFSETQ. V gave up 1 base and J gave up 9 bases, with 14 bases separating them. The CDR3 region has the DNA TGCGCCAGCAGCTTGAGTGACGGCCGCAGTGAGCAGTTCTTC. It translates to CASSLSDGRSEQFF.

The rearrangement joins TRBV5-1 to TRBJ2-7, with TRBD1 as a possible D gene (6 bases). The CDR3 is 15 amino acids. Germline V gene lookup returns CDR1 SGHRS and CDR2 YFSETQ. With 0 bases removed from V and 2 bases from J, the gap between germline ends came to 12 bases. The CDR3 sequence: CASSLAAGVPYEQYF. As DNA, the CDR3 is TGCGCCAGCAGCTTGGCGGCAGGGGTCCCCTACGAGCAGTACTTC. Full variable domain (rest looked up from reference TRBV5-1 and TRBJ2-7): KAGVTQTPRYLIKTRGQQVTLSCSPISGHRSVSWYQQTPGQGLQFLFEYFSETQRNKGNFPGRFSGRQFSNSRSEMNVSTLELGDSALYLCASSLAAGVPYEQYFGPGTRLTVT.

The V and J genes are TRBV24-1 and TRBJ2-1, with D unclear. V was shortened by 5 bases and J by 0 bases, with 13 bases between the two germline ends. The CDR3 runs to 16 residues. Germline V gene sequence: CDR1 KGHDR, CDR2 SFDVKD. In nucleotides, the CDR3 is TGTGCCACCAGTGGACGTAACTTACTCTCCTACAATGAGCAGTTCTTC. This sequence encodes CATSGRNLLSYNEQFF.

The V gene is TRBV5-4, the J gene TRBJ2-3, with 13 bases that match TRBD2. V dropped 3 bases and J dropped 4; count of bases not matched to a gene: 11. Germline V gene data show CDR1 as SGHNT and CDR2 as YYREEE (reference sequence). This CDR3 comprises 18 residues. The CDR3 DNA follows: TGTGCCAGCAGCTACGGATTTGTGACTAGCGGGGGGCCAGATACGCAGTATTTT. It is translated as CASSYGFVTSGGPDTQYF.